This TCR beta chain stems from a study of T cell responses to AZD1222 COVID-19 vaccine. Overall study findings and caveats: Nearly half of spike-specific TCRs reportedly go after variant regions that carry no mutations.

The repertoire was sequenced with immunoSEQ multiplex PCR; TCRdb's copy has only in-frame clones and lacks some. The repertoire consists of fewer than 300,000 clones, with more than 80% occurring once and the leading ten covering approximately 0.52%. With respect to this clone: As yet, its antigen is unknown.

Sequenced here: peripheral blood, sampled on day 0 of AZD1222 vaccination. This sequence originates from an adult in good health.

CDR3: CASSFSSGSSYTQYF. The CDR3 region has the DNA TGTGCCAGCAGTTTCTCTAGCGGGAGTAGTTATACGCAGTATTTT. The J gene is TRBJ2-3, the V gene TRBV6-2 or TRBV6-3; 10 nucleotides line up with TRBD2. V dropped 4 bases and J dropped 7; count of bases not matched to a gene: 8. The CDR3 has 15 residues. Germline CDR1 is MNHEY and CDR2 is SVGEGT.